This TCR beta chain originates from a study of molecular identifiers for immune sequencing clone quantification (dated by TCRdb to between 2018 and 2020). Regarding the study in general: In a replicate experiment, RNA from roughly 18,000 or 92,000 naive CD8 T cells was split into five aliquots, four of which were sequenced. The study was a methods study using CD8 T cells to benchmark molecular-identifier clustering-based TCR repertoire sequencing (MIDCIRS) and TCR RNA copy counting. Summary of the overall study and its limitations: Roughly 3 recovered TCR RNA copies per cell were obtained by modeling, versus about 9.7 by digital PCR, implying a capture efficiency of about 30%. Clones above 20 RNA copies held over 98% of molecules in CMV-specific effector cells but under 1% in naive cells. A single cell's worth of spiked-in Jurkat TCR RNA was reported detectable even among under 1.3 million naive CD8 T cells. When barcode sub-clustering was left out, chimeric consensus sequences inflated TCR diversity, with chimeras reaching as high as 47%. Naive libraries contained spiked-in Jurkat TCR RNA (more than 9 copies' worth), which is not part of the donor repertoire. Highly expanded clone sizes could be underestimated if identical TCR molecules share a barcode.

This clonotype was seen many times. Its antigen is still unknown. There are no base qualities to consult, and no much larger clone falls within one base. Libraries of naive CD8 T cells were generated from around 20,000 to 1,000,000 sorted cells, with 10%, 30% or 50% of the purified RNA used. Naive CD8 T cells, defined as CD8+CD4-CCR7+CD45RA+, were FACS-sorted into RLT Plus buffer on a BD FACSAria II. Under 11 TCR copies' worth of Jurkat RNA were spiked into roughly 19,000-1,000,000 naive CD8 T cell samples to test detection sensitivity. Enrichment of CD8 T cells was done with RosetteSep CD8+ T Cell Enrichment Cocktail plus Ficoll-Paque, and ACK red cell lysis came afterward. Library preparation used PCR. The listed sequencing device is NextSeq 500. Bulk TCR libraries were made following a previously described method, with the TCR primers given in Table S5. Total RNA was purified with the Qiagen AllPrep DNA/RNA kit. Before analysis, reads from multiple sequencing runs of one library were combined. Concerning the study's data processing: Only reads with exact TCR constant sequence were kept, trimmed to 150 nt, and grouped by their 12-nt molecular barcodes. Reads inside each barcode group were sub-clustered using a 15% Levenshtein threshold, and a quality-weighted consensus sequence was constructed for each RNA molecule. Non-functional sequences were removed, as were lower-count sequences one edit away from another. Based on fitting two negative binomial distributions, any barcode sub-cluster with under 20% of the maximum read count was discarded. TCRdb ran its own pipeline on the public reads, namely fastp trimming at Q25 and MiXCR clone calling, and kept in-frame beta chains. Identical CDR3 protein sequences are pooled into one entry, listed with their most common genes and DNA. The V and J calls, along with clone size, are taken from TCRdb and not from the paper's own processing. The sample includes over 300,000 distinct CDR3 sequences, with about 23% observed a single time. The ten largest clones capture around 0.7% of the sample.

The specimen was naive CD8+ T cells from blood, with Jurkat cell RNA spiked in. The cell subset or site tag for this specimen amounts to: FACS-sorted CD8+CD4-CCR7+CD45RA+ naive T cells. This clonotype originated in a human donor in good health. Some libraries in this study had Jurkat cell RNA spiked in.

The CDR3 region has the sequence CASRSTPVDTDTQYF. The base sequence is TGTGCCAGCAGATCCACACCCGTTGACACAGATACGCAGTATTTT. This chain joins TRBV12-3 or TRBV12-4 to TRBJ2-3, with no D gene named confidently. The CDR3, cysteine through phenylalanine, is 15 amino acids long. Only CDR3 DNA remains: 45 bases, in frame from the first base. V is clipped by 6 bases and J by 2 bases, and the sequence between their germline boundaries is 15 bases long.